This paragraph reports one TCR beta chain. Reverse transcribed after extraction, RNA yielded cDNA as the sequencing template. Assay used: immunoSEQ multiplex PCR; TCRdb lists only in-frame clones, some missing. Found here are fewer than 250,000 clones, approximately 60% of them singletons; the top ten hold around 0.7%. These data come from a study of CD8+ T cells in alopecia areata. V was clipped by 4 bases and J by 0 bases; unmatched bases: 9. The CDR3 has 18 residues. The germline CDR1 and CDR2 sequences are SEHNR and FQNEAQ (reference sequence). Treatment in this sample: oral pan-JAK inhibitor, 5-10 mg twice daily.

The rearrangement links TRBV7-9 to TRBJ2-6; 7 positions agree with TRBD1. This sample comprised CD4+ T cells sorted from blood, obtained at week 4, from a patient treated with tofacitinib. The clonotype originates from a human donor with alopecia areata. CDR3 sequence reads: CASSYLTGSSSGANVLTF. The CDR3 DNA reads as TGTGCCAGCAGCTATTTGACAGGGAGTTCCTCTGGGGCCAACGTCCTGACTTTC.